The source of this T cell receptor (beta chain) is a study of spatial heterogeneity in lung cancer. For the study at large: Raw reads contained each unique TCR and UMI combination more than ten times on average.

A unique molecular identifier was attached to every TCR cDNA molecule. TCRdb recomputed calls from the 5' RACE reads with MiXCR, one row per CDR3 protein. The profile covers under 15,000 distinct CDR3 sequences, with roughly an eighth appearing a single time and 2% to 2.5% taken by the ten largest. Regarding time point: sample taken at primary tumor resection. No cells were sorted before sequencing. The whole RNA sequenced was extracted from tumor, nontumor lung or frozen PBMC. The table lists this clonotype with many counts. This CDR3 spans 17 amino acids. The V gene lost 5 bases and the J gene lost 3 bases, with 21 bases spanning the gap. The germline V gene encodes CDR1 SGHRS and CDR2 YFSETQ.

Sequencing used PBMCs, obtained at surgery. The sequence was collected from a female donor with early-stage non-small cell lung cancer. The chain is built from TRBV5-1 and TRBJ1-5; tentatively, D is TRBD1 (6 bases). CDR3 in amino acids: CASRPEGVRVPNQPQHF. Here the CDR3 DNA reads TGCGCCAGCAGGCCGGAGGGGGTAAGGGTCCCCAATCAGCCCCAGCATTTT.